This T cell receptor (beta chain) was sequenced for a study of PD-1 blockade in classical Hodgkin lymphoma. Study overall: Patients were treated with nivolumab at 3 mg/kg, and this was given intravenously every 2 weeks.

Every patient was affected by relapse after autologous stem cell transplantation, while exposure to brentuximab vedotin was not uniform. Study-level findings and limits: Whereas CD4+ TCR diversity had risen significantly by C4D1, CD8+ TCR diversity had not. Similar baseline diversity was found in complete responders and newly diagnosed patients.

In the case of this clone: Its antigen remains unknown. The same CDR3 is also encoded by other DNA sequences in this sample.

This CDR3 region has 12 residues. The ends were cut back, 3 bases at V and 2 bases at J, with 5 bases in the middle. CDR1 and CDR2 (germline): SGHTA, FQGNSA. Measured with immunoSEQ multiplex PCR; TCRdb has only the in-frame clones, and not every one. Of approximately 17,000 clones listed, 82% were seen once; the top ten hold 27%. This sample comprised peripheral blood mononuclear cells (PBMCs), obtained before the second cycle of nivolumab. The chain is built from TRBV7-2 and TRBJ2-7; D remains ambiguous. The receptor was isolated from a human donor with classical Hodgkin lymphoma. Here the CDR3 reads CASSLGTYEQYF. CDR3 sequence (DNA): TGTGCCAGCAGCTTGGGGACCTACGAGCAGTACTTC.